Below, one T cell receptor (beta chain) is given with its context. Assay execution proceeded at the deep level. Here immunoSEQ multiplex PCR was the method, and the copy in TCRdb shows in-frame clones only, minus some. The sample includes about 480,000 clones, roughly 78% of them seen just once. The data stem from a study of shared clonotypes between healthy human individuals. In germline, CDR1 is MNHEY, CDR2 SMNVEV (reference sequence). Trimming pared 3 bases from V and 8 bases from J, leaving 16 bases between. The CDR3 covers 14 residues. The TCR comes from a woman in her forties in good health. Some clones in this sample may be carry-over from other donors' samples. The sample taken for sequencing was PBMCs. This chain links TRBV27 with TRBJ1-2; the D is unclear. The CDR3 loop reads CASSFRGARGGYTF. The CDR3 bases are TGTGCCAGCAGTTTCCGCGGAGCTCGAGGCGGCTACACCTTC.